Sequencing of this TCR beta chain was carried out in a study of cytomegalovirus exposure and HLA in healthy donors. This clone was picked up a small number of times. Its target is not known. Whole-study findings and limits: Most TCR beta V segments were productive about 90% or about 30% of the time in an earlier analysis. Rare sequences made up most TCRs, while some public TCRs were found in many donors. Around 160 TCR beta chains were listed as cytomegalovirus-associated.

PCR primers comprised 60 Vbeta and 13 Jbeta primers. The assay was immunoSEQ multiplex PCR, and TCRdb's table has in-frame clones only and misses some. Of 130,000 to 150,000 clones listed, about three fifths are singletons. The receptor's source is a woman in her 30s in good health and CMV-seropositive. Sequenced sample: PBMCs.

The CDR3: CASSPGGSGNTIYF. The CDR3 DNA reads as TGTGCCAGCAGCCCGGGGGGTTCTGGAAACACCATATATTTT. The genes are TRBV5-5 and TRBJ1-3; D perhaps matches TRBD1 (5 bases). V dropped 4 bases and J dropped 1 base, with 9 bases sitting between them. Germline-derived CDR1 and CDR2 are SGHKS and YYEKEE (reference sequence). This CDR3 comprises 14 residues.